This T cell receptor beta chain was sequenced in a study of Tregs in tolerant kidney transplant recipients (dated by TCRdb to about 2019). Some background on the complete study: The transplants used related donors along with nonmyeloablative bone marrow transplantation, and in the human trials mixed chimerism was transient. The study applied TCRbeta sequencing to find donor-specific regulatory T cells before combined kidney and bone marrow transplantation and then followed those same cells after transplant.

For TCRbeta CDR3 sequencing, genomic DNA from the sorted cells was extracted using the QIAGEN DNeasy Blood and Tissue Kit. Through immunoSEQ, high-throughput TCRbeta CDR3 sequencing was done commercially, including PCR amplification with internal controls and bias correction. As for how the authors treated the data: A unique productive TCRbeta sequence was defined by the CDR3 nucleotide sequence when primers matched, and otherwise by the CDR3 amino acid sequence together with the Vbeta and Jbeta genes. Sorting error was corrected by removing sequences shared between sorted populations at a frequency ratio of 2:1 or less, and the remaining shared sequences were assigned to the higher population. A sequence was defined as donor-reactive if the sequence was expanded at least 5-fold in CFSE-low cells compared with unstimulated cells and had a frequency of at least 0.01% in CFSE-low cells. Repertoire divergence was quantified by Jensen-Shannon divergence using the top 100 TCRbeta sequences ranked by frequency. For samples with multiple sequencing runs, sorting error was corrected separately for each run before the runs were pooled. TCRdb retrieved this table from immuneACCESS and kept in-frame rearrangements only. Not all clones are present; in checked studies, unresolved V genes account for under half, and no reason is known for the remainder. V and J calls and clone size come straight from that table; D and trimming were deduced from the DNA. The table for this sample lists fewer than 65,000 clones; 70% to 90% of them were counted only once. Jointly, the top ten make up about 2.1% of the sample.

From the germline V gene, CDR1 is LGHNT and CDR2 is FRNRAP. Reading from cysteine to phenylalanine, the CDR3 counts 13 amino acids. The only DNA kept is the CDR3, 39 bases in frame from the first base. Trimming leaves V shorter by 2 bases and J shorter by 10 bases, with the junction holding 2 bases beyond the gene matches. This clone came up a few times. No antigen is known for it. Base-call qualities are not available, and no considerably larger clone is one nucleotide away. The intended sense of this specimen's time point label: blood sample drawn before combined kidney and bone marrow transplant. Thawed PBMCs were FACS-sorted into unstimulated Tregs (CD4+CD25+CD127-), CD4+ non-Tregs (CD4+CD25-), CD4 cells and CD8 cells. Before Treg sorting, thawed PBMCs were rested overnight at 37°C with 200 IU/ml IL-2. The patients were a few recipients of combined kidney and bone marrow transplants from the ITN036ST trial, and samples were available only from these trial subjects. Healthy control blood was separated into PBMCs by Ficoll density gradient and cryopreserved, and patient PBMCs were collected both before and after transplant.

The paper's findings and limits, for the study overall: The most biologically relevant and donor-specific TCRbeta repertoire appeared to be identified by expanding Tregs with activated donor B cells. Because the PCR primers were changed over time for some patients, nucleotide-level comparison could not be performed across the samples from those patients. The study was constrained by small patient numbers, and validation of the findings is required in larger populations and under other immunosuppression protocols. In tolerant patients, donor-specific Tregs expanded more than Tregs overall, which suggests antigen-driven rather than nonspecific expansion. Biological reproducibility was not directly assessed, although technical replication error appeared to be minimal.

The sequencing here drew on Tregs from blood, taken before the transplant. Recombination joined TRBV12-5 with TRBJ1-6; TRBD1 aligns with 7 central bases. The clonotype comes from a human donor who received a combined kidney and bone marrow transplant. CDR3 sequence: CASGLQGESPLHF. The nucleotides read TGTGCTAGTGGTTTGCAGGGGGAATCACCCCTCCACTTT.